These 3 T cell receptor beta chains originate from one sample sequenced in a study of blood T cell repertoires in COVID-19. Repertoires were generated with immunoSEQ multiplex PCR, while TCRdb's copy carries only in-frame clones and drops some. Of approximately 31,000 clones listed, about 89% are singletons. The sample comprised peripheral blood. The receptors shown here come from a man between 60 and 75 years old with acute or convalescent COVID-19.

This clone was observed a few times. This sequence joins TRBV27 and TRBJ2-6, with 9 bases aligning to TRBD1. Germline CDR1 MNHEY, CDR2 SMNVEV (reference sequence). CDR3 length equals 19 residues. V lost 6 bases and J lost 2; bases outside the gene matches: 14. CDR3 bases: TGTGCCAGCAGCCCTCGACAGGGGGGAGAGCAGGCTGGGGCCAACGTCCTGACTTTC. Translated, it gives CASSPRQGGEQAGANVLTF.

CDR3: CAWSGAGGYTDTQYF. CDR3 sequence (DNA): TGTGCCTGGAGTGGGGCAGGGGGTTATACAGATACGCAGTATTTT. This rearrangement joins TRBV30 to TRBJ2-3, with 7 nucleotides matching TRBD1. The CDR3 consists of 15 residues. Per the germline V gene, CDR1 is GTSNPN and CDR2 is SVGIG (reference sequence). Trimming took 1 base from V and 3 from J; bases not matched to a gene: 7.

The chain has TRBV18 and TRBJ1-4, with TRBD1 as a possible D gene (5 bases). Deletions cut 1 base from V and 1 base from J, with 16 bases between. The CDR3 is 18 amino acids. In germline, CDR1 is KGHSH, CDR2 LQKENI. This CDR3 reads CASSPLAGDGQTNEKLFF. CDR3 bases: TGTGCCAGCTCACCACTCGCAGGTGATGGACAAACTAATGAAAAACTGTTTTTT.